These T cell receptor beta chains were read from a single sample in a study of blood T cell repertoires in COVID-19. Only in-frame clones appear in the TCRdb table, and some are missing; sequencing was by immunoSEQ multiplex PCR. The top ten hold roughly 4.3% of the sample, which has 250,000 to 350,000 clones, 85% to 90% seen once. The specimen sequenced was PBMCs or T cells enriched from blood (not recorded which). These receptors were taken from a woman in her late teens or twenties with acute COVID-19. Each CDR3 is given with its conserved first and last residue. The D gene is left open where the match is weak. The size field is filled for only some rows; it gives once, few, many or a size class.

V gene: TRBV5-5
D gene: -
J gene: TRBJ1-3
clone size: -
CDR3 DNA: TGTGCCAGCAGCTTGGGAGGTAGTGGAAACACCATATATTTT
CDR3 protein: CASSLGGSGNTIYF

V gene: TRBV9
D gene: TRBD1
J gene: TRBJ2-1
clone size: -
CDR3 DNA: TGTGCCAGCAGCCCCACATTAGGACAGGGTGGGAATGAGCAGTTCTTC
CDR3 protein: CASSPTLGQGGNEQFF

V gene: TRBV7-3
D gene: -
J gene: TRBJ1-1
clone size: -
CDR3 DNA: TGTGCCAGCGCAGACGACTTTAACACTGAAGCTTTCTTT
CDR3 protein: CASADDFNTEAFF

V gene: TRBV5-4
D gene: TRBD2
J gene: TRBJ2-5
clone size: many
CDR3 DNA: TGTGCCAGCAGCTTGGCGGGGGAGGGCCAAGAGACCCAGTACTTC
CDR3 protein: CASSLAGEGQETQYF

V gene: TRBV6-5
D gene: -
J gene: TRBJ1-6
clone size: -
CDR3 DNA: TGTGCCAGCAGTTACTCGCCTTTGGGCGCGAATTCACCCCTCCACTTT
CDR3 protein: CASSYSPLGANSPLHF

V gene: TRBV19
D gene: TRBD2
J gene: TRBJ2-7
clone size: -
CDR3 DNA: TGTGCCAGTAGAAACATAGCGGGAGGATCGGGAGAGCAGTACTTC
CDR3 protein: CASRNIAGGSGEQYF

V gene: TRBV28
D gene: -
J gene: TRBJ2-1
clone size: -
CDR3 DNA: TGTGCCAGCAGTCGAGACAGGATGGGGCCCAATGAGCAGTTCTTC
CDR3 protein: CASSRDRMGPNEQFF

V gene: TRBV15
D gene: -
J gene: TRBJ2-1
clone size: once
CDR3 DNA: TGTGCCACCAGCCCGGACTTGAGCTCCTACAATGAGCAGTTCTTC
CDR3 protein: CATSPDLSSYNEQFF

V gene: TRBV27
D gene: -
J gene: TRBJ1-1
clone size: -
CDR3 DNA: TGTGCCAGCAGTACTCCGGGAACCACTGAAGCTTTCTTT
CDR3 protein: CASSTPGTTEAFF

V gene: TRBV30
D gene: -
J gene: TRBJ1-4
clone size: -
CDR3 DNA: TGTGCCTGGAACAGGGCGGCAACTAATGAAAAACTGTTTTTT
CDR3 protein: CAWNRAATNEKLFF

V gene: TRBV27
D gene: -
J gene: TRBJ1-2
clone size: -
CDR3 DNA: TGTGCCAGTTCCGGGACAAAGAACTATGGCTACACCTTC
CDR3 protein: CASSGTKNYGYTF

V gene: TRBV7-9
D gene: -
J gene: TRBJ1-1
clone size: few
CDR3 DNA: TGTGCCAGCAGCTTGAACAGAGAAGCTTTCTTT
CDR3 protein: CASSLNREAFF

V gene: TRBV6-4
D gene: -
J gene: TRBJ1-1
clone size: -
CDR3 DNA: TGTGCCAGCAGTGAGGGGCAGAACACTGAAGCTTTCTTT
CDR3 protein: CASSEGQNTEAFF

V gene: TRBV5-1
D gene: -
J gene: TRBJ2-3
clone size: -
CDR3 DNA: TGCGCCAGCAGCCGAAGTCCAGGGGCTCTTGATACGCAGTATTTT
CDR3 protein: CASSRSPGALDTQYF

V gene: TRBV28
D gene: -
J gene: TRBJ1-2
clone size: -
CDR3 DNA: TGTGCCAGCAGCTTCCTTAACTATGGCTACACCTTC
CDR3 protein: CASSFLNYGYTF

V gene: TRBV5-1
D gene: TRBD1
J gene: TRBJ1-1
clone size: few
CDR3 DNA: TGCGCCAGCAGCACCCGGACAGGGGGCGAGACAGAAGCTTTCTTT
CDR3 protein: CASSTRTGGETEAFF

V gene: TRBV29-1
D gene: TRBD2
J gene: TRBJ2-1
clone size: -
CDR3 DNA: TGCAGCGTTGCAGGCGGGAGCTCCTACAATGAGCAGTTCTTC
CDR3 protein: CSVAGGSSYNEQFF

V gene: TRBV5-6
D gene: TRBD1
J gene: TRBJ1-4
clone size: -
CDR3 DNA: TGTGCCAGCAGCCAGGGGGCAACTAATGAAAAACTGTTTTTT
CDR3 protein: CASSQGATNEKLFF

V gene: TRBV20-1
D gene: -
J gene: TRBJ2-7
clone size: -
CDR3 DNA: TGCAGTGCTTCGCAGGGTTACGAGCAGTACTTC
CDR3 protein: CSASQGYEQYF

V gene: TRBV7-3
D gene: TRBD2
J gene: TRBJ2-6
clone size: -
CDR3 DNA: TGTGCCAGCAGCTCACTAGCGGTCCCCTCTGGGGCCAACGTCCTGACTTTC
CDR3 protein: CASSSLAVPSGANVLTF

V gene: TRBV2
D gene: -
J gene: TRBJ1-3
clone size: -
CDR3 DNA: TGTGCCAGCAGTGAGGCCTCCTCTGGAAACACCATATATTTT
CDR3 protein: CASSEASSGNTIYF

V gene: TRBV11-3
D gene: -
J gene: TRBJ2-7
clone size: -
CDR3 DNA: TGTGCCAGCAGCCGAGGGGGCTACGAGCAGTACTTC
CDR3 protein: CASSRGGYEQYF

V gene: TRBV19
D gene: -
J gene: TRBJ2-1
clone size: -
CDR3 DNA: TGTGCCAGTAGTATAGAAGCGGCCTCCTACAATGAGCAGTTCTTC
CDR3 protein: CASSIEAASYNEQFF

V gene: TRBV15
D gene: -
J gene: TRBJ2-6
clone size: -
CDR3 DNA: TGTGCCACCAGCGGGAGGTTAAGGGCCGGGGCCAACGTCCTGACTTTC
CDR3 protein: CATSGRLRAGANVLTF

V gene: TRBV27
D gene: -
J gene: TRBJ2-7
clone size: few
CDR3 DNA: TGTGCCAGCAGTTTAGCCCAGGGCCCCCTCTACGAGCAGTACTTC
CDR3 protein: CASSLAQGPLYEQYF

V gene: TRBV28
D gene: -
J gene: TRBJ1-6
clone size: -
CDR3 DNA: TGTGCCAGCAGTTTATTCTCCAGGGGTAATTCACCCCTCCACTTT
CDR3 protein: CASSLFSRGNSPLHF

V gene: TRBV6-1
D gene: -
J gene: TRBJ2-4
clone size: -
CDR3 DNA: TGTGCCAGCAGTGACACCGCCGGGCGGGGAAGGGACAAAAACATTCAGTACTTC
CDR3 protein: CASSDTAGRGRDKNIQYF

V gene: TRBV28
D gene: -
J gene: TRBJ2-6
clone size: -
CDR3 DNA: TGTGCCAGCAGTTTTCCGGGACTGAAGATTAAGGGCCTGACTTTC
CDR3 protein: CASSFPGLKIKGLTF

V gene: TRBV5-6
D gene: -
J gene: TRBJ1-5
clone size: -
CDR3 DNA: TGTGCCAGCAGCCGAGGGGGGGCACAACAGCCCCAGCATTTT
CDR3 protein: CASSRGGAQQPQHF

V gene: TRBV28
D gene: -
J gene: TRBJ2-7
clone size: -
CDR3 DNA: TGTGCCAGCAGGACAGGCCGAACCTACGAGCAGTACTTC
CDR3 protein: CASRTGRTYEQYF

V gene: TRBV7-6
D gene: -
J gene: TRBJ1-2
clone size: -
CDR3 DNA: TGTGCCAGCAGCTTAGGACAGTCTAACTATGGCTACACCTTC
CDR3 protein: CASSLGQSNYGYTF

V gene: TRBV30
D gene: -
J gene: TRBJ2-7
clone size: -
CDR3 DNA: TGTGCCTGGAGTGCCCTCCTAGATTACGAGCAGTACTTC
CDR3 protein: CAWSALLDYEQYF

V gene: TRBV18
D gene: -
J gene: TRBJ1-1
clone size: once
CDR3 DNA: TGTGCCAGCTCACCAATCAGGGCGGAGGAAGCTTTCTTT
CDR3 protein: CASSPIRAEEAFF

V gene: TRBV11-3
D gene: -
J gene: TRBJ2-1
clone size: -
CDR3 DNA: TGTGCCAGCAGCTTAGTTAGCGGCCGCAATGAGCAGTTCTTC
CDR3 protein: CASSLVSGRNEQFF

V gene: TRBV7-9
D gene: -
J gene: TRBJ1-3
clone size: -
CDR3 DNA: TGTGCCAGCAGCCCGGGACTTCTAACCATATATTTT
CDR3 protein: CASSPGLLTIYF

V gene: TRBV29-1
D gene: -
J gene: TRBJ1-2
clone size: -
CDR3 DNA: TGCAGCGTTGAAGTATTGTGGAGGAATGGCTACACCTTC
CDR3 protein: CSVEVLWRNGYTF

V gene: TRBV6-6
D gene: TRBD1
J gene: TRBJ2-5
clone size: -
CDR3 DNA: TGTGCCAGCAGTTCCCGGGACAGGGAGGGGAAAGAGACCCAGTACTTC
CDR3 protein: CASSSRDREGKETQYF

V gene: TRBV6-7
D gene: -
J gene: TRBJ2-1
clone size: -
CDR3 DNA: TGTGCCAGCAGTTACACCCTCGACTCTCTCTACAATGAGCAGTTCTTC
CDR3 protein: CASSYTLDSLYNEQFF

V gene: TRBV21-1
D gene: -
J gene: TRBJ2-1
clone size: -
CDR3 DNA: TGTGCCAGCAGCGTCCCGGGACTGTACAATGAGCAGTTCTTC
CDR3 protein: CASSVPGLYNEQFF

V gene: TRBV25-1
D gene: -
J gene: TRBJ1-6
clone size: few
CDR3 DNA: TGTGCCAGCGGCGGACAGAGCTCCTATAATTCACCCCTCCACTTT
CDR3 protein: CASGGQSSYNSPLHF

V gene: TRBV11-1
D gene: -
J gene: TRBJ2-1
clone size: -
CDR3 DNA: TGTGCCAGCAGCTTAACCGGTCTTCAGTTCTTC
CDR3 protein: CASSLTGLQFF

V gene: TRBV9
D gene: -
J gene: TRBJ2-3
clone size: once
CDR3 DNA: TGTGCCAGCAGCGTAGCTGGGCGGGCCAGCACAGATACGCAGTATTTT
CDR3 protein: CASSVAGRASTDTQYF

V gene: TRBV11-2
D gene: TRBD2
J gene: TRBJ2-5
clone size: -
CDR3 DNA: TGTGCCAGCAGCAATATGGCGGGAGGGCAAGAGACCCAGTACTTC
CDR3 protein: CASSNMAGGQETQYF

V gene: TRBV29-1
D gene: TRBD1
J gene: TRBJ2-1
clone size: -
CDR3 DNA: TGCAGCGTGGCCGGGACAGGGATCTACAATGAGCAGTTCTTC
CDR3 protein: CSVAGTGIYNEQFF

V gene: TRBV19
D gene: -
J gene: TRBJ2-3
clone size: -
CDR3 DNA: TGTGCCAGTAACCCCGAAGAGTCGGGCACAGATACGCAGTATTTT
CDR3 protein: CASNPEESGTDTQYF

V gene: TRBV10-1
D gene: TRBD2
J gene: TRBJ2-7
clone size: few
CDR3 DNA: TGCGCCAGCAGTGAGCCTAGCGGGAGGCAGTACTTC
CDR3 protein: CASSEPSGRQYF

V gene: TRBV20-1
D gene: -
J gene: TRBJ1-1
clone size: -
CDR3 DNA: TGCAGTGCTAGAGAGGGCCGGTGGGCTTTCTTT
CDR3 protein: CSAREGRWAFF

V gene: TRBV18
D gene: -
J gene: TRBJ1-1
clone size: -
CDR3 DNA: TGTGCCAGCTCCCCCAACGGAGGCACTGAAGCTTTCTTT
CDR3 protein: CASSPNGGTEAFF

V gene: TRBV24-1
D gene: TRBD2
J gene: TRBJ2-1
clone size: -
CDR3 DNA: TGTGCCACCATGTCTAGCGGAGCCACCAATGAGCAGTTCTTC
CDR3 protein: CATMSSGATNEQFF